This entry describes one T cell receptor beta chain. As yet, its antigen is unknown. This specimen comes from a study of cytomegalovirus exposure and HLA in healthy donors. Findings and caveats of the study: Specific recognition of CMV antigens was confirmed in vitro for a few chains (all CMV-associated). TCR beta chains numbering more than 150 were designated cytomegalovirus-associated.

TCRdb's copy holds only in-frame clones and misses some; the assay was immunoSEQ multiplex PCR. This table has roughly 150,000 clones, approximately 94% appearing once. Looked up from germline, CDR1 is MNHEY and CDR2 is SVGAGI. Trimming pared 2 bases from V and 1 base from J, leaving 11 bases between. There are 15 residues in the CDR3. Sequencing was performed on PBMCs. This TCR was sampled from a man in his late teens or twenties in good health and CMV-seropositive. The chain links TRBV6-5 to TRBJ1-1, with D maybe TRBD1 (5 bases). The CDR3 coding sequence is TGTGCCAGCAGTTACGCGGACACTGCGAACACTGAAGCTTTCTTT. This translates into CASSYADTANTEAFF.